The present entry profiles one T cell receptor (beta chain) with its context. The record originates from a study of CD8+ T cells in alopecia areata. Reverse transcription of extracted RNA yielded cDNA, which provided the sequencing template. The assay was immunoSEQ multiplex PCR, and TCRdb's table has in-frame clones only and misses some. The top ten clones hold 3% to 3.5% of a sample with about 120,000 clones, about two fifths of them seen once. Germline values: CDR1 SGDLS, CDR2 YYNGEE. CDR3 size: 14 residues. V was trimmed by 0 bases and J by 6 bases, leaving 9 bases between them. The clonotype originates from a human donor with alopecia areata. The specimen sequenced was CD4+ T cells sorted from blood. J is TRBJ2-2 and V is TRBV9; a weak D match, TRBD2 (6 bases). The CDR3 is CASSVEIAAGELFF. The CDR3 DNA is TGTGCCAGCAGCGTAGAGATAGCGGCCGGGGAGCTGTTTTTT.